The sequence of this T cell receptor (beta chain) was determined in a study of Ad26.COV2.S vaccination and SARS-CoV-2 variants. Notes on the study in general: Compared with placebo recipients, vaccine recipients had higher spike-specific TCR breadth.

Turning to this clone: The antigen remains undetermined.

The CDR3 loop spans 13 amino acids. The J segment lost 6 bases and the V segment lost 5 bases, leaving 4 bases of the junction unmatched. Germline values: CDR1 GTSNPN, CDR2 SVGIG (reference sequence). The assay was immunoSEQ multiplex PCR, and TCRdb's table has in-frame clones only and misses some. The data show about 400,000 clones, 70% to 90% seen once. This sample's treatment: over 15 received Ad26.COV2.S at low or high dose, single or two shots; 5 received placebo; per-sample allocation not given. Sampling happened 63 days after the first vaccine or placebo injection. Built on an Ad26 vector, the vaccine expressed Wuhan-strain SARS-CoV-2 spike.

This clonotype was obtained from a person between 18 and 59 years old who received the Ad26.COV2.S COVID-19 vaccine or a placebo. This specimen was peripheral blood, taken in a trial of Ad26.COV2.S vaccine versus placebo. The chain couples TRBV30 to TRBJ1-6, with 7 bases aligning to TRBD1. CDR3 residues: CAWVAGGNSPLHF. CDR3 nucleotides: TGTGCCTGGGTGGCAGGGGGTAATTCACCCCTCCACTTT.